The clone carrying this T cell receptor beta chain was seen a few times. Its target is not known. Trimming stripped 2 bases from V and 5 bases from J, with 9 bases between. CDR3 length: 13 amino acids. In germline, CDR1 is LGHNA, CDR2 YSLEER. With a J-beta primer mix and a sample-barcoded 5' primer, a second PCR ran roughly 6 to 11 cycles. TCRdb recomputed calls from the 5' RACE reads with MiXCR, one row per CDR3 protein. The sample lists about 800,000 distinct CDR3 sequences; roughly 25% were seen once. The data belong to a study of blood T cells in healthy people across ages. General observations from the study: TCR beta diversity per million T cells fell roughly linearly with age.

The same sample was also studied in work on T cells of mothers and their children. As that report states: Not a single persistent microchimeric T cell clone was detected.

What was sequenced was blood. The chain combines TRBV4-3 with TRBJ2-5; no clear D gene. The receptor's source is a boy between 5 and 17 years old in good health. This chain's CDR3 is CASSQSDGETQYF. In nucleotides, the CDR3 is TGCGCCAGCAGCCAATCCGACGGGGAGACCCAGTACTTC.